The next 30 T cell receptor beta chains were all read from a single sample in a study of untreated major depressive disorder. Study-wide results and limits: Compared with controls, depressed patients showed more TRBV05-01 (Vbeta 5.1) usage in CD4+ T cells.

Produced via immunoSEQ multiplex PCR; TCRdb's table is partial and in-frame only. The sample lists some 25,000 clones, 91% seen once, with roughly 0.7% in the top ten. The antigens these receptors bind are not known. The sample comprised CD4+ T cells from PBMCs. The receptors originated from a woman aged 30 to 39 with major depressive disorder.

The chain couples TRBV28 to TRBJ1-5; 9 nucleotides align to TRBD1. Germline CDR1 is MDHEN and CDR2 is SYDVKM. The CDR3 covers 16 residues. Trimming removed 4 bases from V and 3 bases from J; junction bases left unmatched: 7. CDR3 sequence: CASSSNRGRVNQPQHF. As DNA, the CDR3 is TGTGCCAGCAGTTCAAACAGGGGGCGCGTCAATCAGCCCCAGCATTTT.

The chain is built from TRBV11-1 and TRBJ2-1, with 7 nucleotides matching TRBD1. This CDR3 is built from 13 residues. V dropped 4 bases and J dropped 10; count of bases not matched to a gene: 7. Germline V lookup: CDR1 SGHAT, CDR2 FQDESV (reference sequence). Here the CDR3 DNA reads TGTGCCAGCAGCTACGGACAGGTCGGCGAGCAGTTCTTC. Its translation: CASSYGQVGEQFF. The full variable domain, completed using reference TRBV11-1 and TRBJ2-1, is EAEVAQSPRYKITEKSQAVAFWCDPISGHATLYWYRQILGQGPELLVQFQDESVVDDSQLPKDRFSAERLKGVDSTLKIQPAELGDSAMYLCASSYGQVGEQFFGPGTRLTVL.

The chain recombines TRBV7-9 with TRBJ2-1; D not resolved. The CDR3 runs 14 residues. CDR1 is SEHNR, CDR2 FQNEAQ, per germline (reference sequence). The V end lost 6 bases, the J end lost 3 bases, and 12 bases lay between the germline ends. CDR3 sequence reads: CASSLALNYNEQFF. DNA for the CDR3: TGTGCCAGCAGTCTCGCACTAAACTACAATGAGCAGTTCTTC.

The rearrangement uses TRBV10-3 and TRBJ2-7, with TRBD2 matching over 13 bases. Looked up from germline, CDR1 is ENHRY and CDR2 is SYGVKD. Trimming removed 9 bases from V and 3 bases from J; junction bases left unmatched: 5. CDR3 length: 14 amino acids. As DNA, the CDR3 is TGTGCCATAAGGGGACTAGCGGGGAACTACGAGCAGTACTTC. Translated: CAIRGLAGNYEQYF.

The chain has TRBV5-6 and TRBJ2-7; 7 bases map to TRBD2. The germline V gene encodes CDR1 SGHDT and CDR2 YYEEEE. Losses at the gene ends were 2 bases for V and 5 bases for J; bases not matched to a gene: 13. The CDR3 is 16 amino acids. CDR3 protein: CASSLGRGYLQHEQYF. The CDR3 DNA is TGTGCCAGCAGCTTAGGGAGGGGATACCTCCAACACGAGCAGTACTTC.

This chain uses TRBV27 with TRBJ1-2, with D perhaps TRBD1 (5 bases). Trimming stripped 3 bases from V and 9 bases from J, with 14 bases between. The CDR3 extends over 13 amino acids. Germline V gene lookup returns CDR1 MNHEY and CDR2 SMNVEV (reference sequence). CDR3 sequence reads: CASSLKGEVRYTF. The CDR3 coding sequence is TGTGCCAGCAGTTTGAAAGGGGAGGTCCGCTACACCTTC.

The V call is TRBV28, the J call TRBJ2-7; D is possibly TRBD1 (5 bases). Germline V gives CDR1 MDHEN, CDR2 SYDVKM. The CDR3 covers 14 residues. The V end lost 5 bases, the J end lost 4 bases, and 15 bases lay between the germline ends. CDR3 amino acids: CASSPLDRLYEQYF. CDR3 sequence (DNA): TGTGCCAGCAGTCCCCTCGACAGACTTTACGAGCAGTACTTC.

The chain has TRBV5-1 and TRBJ2-5; D possibly corresponds to TRBD1 (6 bases). Germline lookup yields CDR1 SGHRS and CDR2 YFSETQ. Trimming cost V 0 bases and J 5 bases, with 11 bases left between them. This CDR3 has 14 residues. The CDR3 nucleotides read TGCGCCAGCAGCTTGGCAGGGGCCGGGGAGACCCAGTACTTC. It translates to CASSLAGAGETQYF.

The chain employs TRBV29-1 and TRBJ1-2, with no clear D. The V gene's germline CDR1 is SQVTM and CDR2 ANQGSEA. This CDR3 comprises 11 residues. V shed 6 bases and J shed 2 bases, with 7 bases lying between them. The CDR3 coding sequence is TGCAGCGTGGAGATGAACTATGGCTACACCTTC. The encoded protein is CSVEMNYGYTF.

The chain is built from TRBV9 and TRBJ2-7; D gene ambiguous. The CDR3 runs to 15 residues. Trimming stripped 4 bases from V and 1 base from J, with 15 bases between. The germline V gene has CDR1 SGDLS and CDR2 YYNGEE. This chain's CDR3 is CASSPSPGPSYEQYF. DNA of the CDR3: TGTGCCAGCAGCCCTTCACCGGGCCCATCCTACGAGCAGTACTTC.

V usage is TRBV28 and J usage is TRBJ2-7, with a tentative D call TRBD1 (5 bases). Germline V gene lookup returns CDR1 MDHEN and CDR2 SYDVKM. V lost 6 bases and J 2 bases, leaving 14 bases between the germline ends. The CDR3 has 14 residues. The CDR3 loop reads CASSQPQGTYEQYF. DNA for the CDR3: TGTGCCAGCAGCCAACCTCAGGGTACCTACGAGCAGTACTTC.

The genes are TRBV18 and TRBJ1-1; D is possibly TRBD1 (6 bases). V lost 0 bases and J lost 1, with 9 bases in between. The CDR3 has 15 amino acids. Germline V gene sequence: CDR1 KGHSH, CDR2 LQKENI. CDR3 in amino acids: CASSPPGGGNTEAFF. In nucleotides, the CDR3 is TGTGCCAGCTCACCACCAGGGGGGGGGAACACTGAAGCTTTCTTT.

This clone appeared a single time. This rearrangement joins TRBV7-9 to TRBJ2-3; no clear D. In germline, CDR1 is SEHNR, CDR2 FQNEAQ (reference sequence). The CDR3 covers 16 residues. V lost 2 bases and J 3 bases, leaving 15 bases between the germline ends. The CDR3 region is CASSLSARSSTDTQYF. The CDR3 region has the DNA TGTGCCAGCAGCTTATCGGCTAGGTCAAGTACAGATACGCAGTATTTT.

This clone was detected once. This chain joins TRBV4-2 and TRBJ2-5; D call uncertain. The germline gives CDR1 LGHNA, CDR2 YNFKEQ. Trimming left V 0 bases short and J 5 bases short, with 13 bases between. CDR3 size: 15 residues. The CDR3 bases are TGTGCCAGCAGCCAAGATTGGCCGCGTGGGGAGACCCAGTACTTC. Protein product: CASSQDWPRGETQYF.

This sequence joins TRBV5-6 and TRBJ2-7; TRBD1 matches 9 bases. The CDR3 loop spans 16 amino acids. Germline CDR1 reads SGHDT; CDR2 reads YYEEEE. Trimming removed 0 bases from V and 3 bases from J; junction bases left unmatched: 7. The CDR3 DNA follows: TGTGCCAGCAGCTTGGTGGGGACAGGGAATTACTACGAGCAGTACTTC. It specifies CASSLVGTGNYYEQYF.

This clone has only one observation. This rearrangement joins TRBV15 to TRBJ1-2, with D hard to call. V dropped 3 bases and J dropped 8 bases, with 16 bases sitting between them. The germline V gene has CDR1 LNHNV and CDR2 YYDKDF (reference sequence). The CDR3 has 14 amino acids. As DNA, the CDR3 is TGTGCCACCAGCAGTCCGACAACAGCGGAGGGCTACACCTTC. Translating gives CATSSPTTAEGYTF.

The V gene is TRBV9, the J gene TRBJ2-7; D might be TRBD2 (7 bases). With 4 bases removed from V and 3 bases from J, the gap between germline ends came to 17 bases. In germline, CDR1 is SGDLS, CDR2 YYNGEE. The CDR3 is 15 residues long. CDR3 region: CASSPGEGGVYEQYF. CDR3 sequence (DNA): TGTGCCAGCAGCCCGGGGGAGGGGGGTGTCTACGAGCAGTACTTC.

The chain uses TRBV7-2 and TRBJ2-3, with 9 bases matching TRBD2. CDR1 SGHTA and CDR2 FQGNSA come from the germline V gene. The CDR3 spans 15 residues. After removal of 0 bases from V and 4 bases from J, the junction contained 2 bases not matched to a gene. The CDR3 DNA sequence: TGTGCCAGCAGCTTAGCAGGCGGGGGGGCAGATACGCAGTATTTT. This codes for CASSLAGGGADTQYF.

The V gene is TRBV5-4, the J gene TRBJ1-1, with 10 nucleotides matching TRBD1. V lost 5 bases, J lost 3 bases, and 4 bases stayed unmatched. CDR3 size: 14 residues. Germline V gene data show CDR1 as SGHNT and CDR2 as YYREEE (reference sequence). CDR3 in DNA: TGTGCCAGCAGGACAGGACAGGGGGACACTGAAGCTTTCTTT. Amino acid sequence: CASRTGQGDTEAFF. Combining the CDR3 with reference TRBV5-4 and TRBJ1-1 gives the whole variable domain ETGVTQSPTHLIKTRGQQVTLRCSSQSGHNTVSWYQQALGQGPQFIFQYYREEENGRGNFPPRFSGLQFPNYSSELNVNALELDDSALYLCASRTGQGDTEAFFGQGTRLTVV.

DNA of the CDR3: TGTGCCAGCCACCCCGGGGCCCCATTGAACACTGAAGCTTTCTTT. Protein product: CASHPGAPLNTEAFF. V usage is TRBV6-1 and J usage is TRBJ1-1; possible D gene TRBD1, 5 bases. The ends were cut back, 8 bases at V and 0 bases at J, with 16 bases in the middle. The CDR3 has 15 residues. CDR1 MNHNS and CDR2 SASEGT come from the germline V gene.

The chain couples TRBV5-4 to TRBJ2-7; 7 positions match TRBD2. V lost 3 bases, J lost 0 bases, and 12 bases stayed unmatched. Germline V gene sequence: CDR1 SGHNT, CDR2 YYREEE (reference sequence). This CDR3 has 17 amino acids. The CDR3 spells CASSSGGPRDYSYEQYF. CDR3 sequence (DNA): TGTGCCAGCAGCTCAGGAGGGCCCCGGGACTACTCCTACGAGCAGTACTTC.

This clone was recorded a few times. V and J are TRBV7-8 and TRBJ1-5; D is perhaps TRBD1 (5 bases). The V and J ends lost 3 bases and 1 base respectively, with 16 bases between them. This CDR3 region has 17 residues. CDR1 is SGHVS, CDR2 FQNEAQ, per germline. This CDR3 reads CASSFGWRGGSNQPQHF. In DNA form, the CDR3 reads TGTGCCAGCAGCTTCGGGTGGAGGGGAGGAAGCAATCAGCCCCAGCATTTT.

CDR3 DNA: TGTGCCAGTAGCAATTGGGCGGGGGGGCTCCGCGGCACCGGGGAGCTGTTTTTT. As protein: CASSNWAGGLRGTGELFF. The J gene is TRBJ2-2, the V gene TRBV19; 9 bases fit TRBD2. The germline gives CDR1 LNHDA, CDR2 SQIVND (reference sequence). With V trimmed by 6 bases and J by 4 bases, 15 bases remained unmatched. The CDR3 has 18 residues.

The V gene is TRBV4-3, the J gene TRBJ1-3; 7 bases fit TRBD1. J gave up 2 bases and V 5 bases, and 6 bases lay outside the gene matches. CDR1 is LGHNA and CDR2 is YSLEER in the germline V gene. The CDR3 runs to 15 residues. Here the CDR3 reads CASSYRGLPGNTIYF. The CDR3 nucleotides are TGCGCCAGCAGCTACAGGGGCTTACCTGGAAACACCATATATTTT.

There are a few counts of this clone. The chain has TRBV10-3 and TRBJ1-4; unclear D gene. With 4 bases removed from V and 5 bases from J, the gap between germline ends came to 14 bases. Germline-derived CDR1 and CDR2 are ENHRY and SYGVKD. This CDR3 contains 15 residues. The CDR3 sequence: CAISAASRPNEKLFF. CDR3 in DNA: TGTGCCATCAGTGCGGCTAGCCGGCCCAATGAAAAACTGTTTTTT.

The CDR3 here is CASRLLDRAFYEQYF. The CDR3 nucleotides read TGCGCCAGCCGACTCCTGGACAGAGCATTCTACGAGCAGTACTTC. The chain is built from TRBV5-1 and TRBJ2-7; D might be TRBD1 (6 bases). The germline V gene has CDR1 SGHRS and CDR2 YFSETQ. The CDR3 extends over 15 amino acids. With 7 bases removed from V and 3 bases from J, the gap between germline ends came to 20 bases.

The rearrangement joins TRBV7-8 to TRBJ2-7, with D uncertain. The V gene lost 0 bases and the J gene lost 6 bases, with 12 bases spanning the gap. The CDR3 sequence is 14 residues long. Germline lookup yields CDR1 SGHVS and CDR2 FQNEAQ. The CDR3 DNA reads TGTGCCAGCAGCTTAGCTAGAATTGGCGGCGAGCAGTACTTC. This codes for CASSLARIGGEQYF. Together with reference TRBV7-8 and TRBJ2-7, the CDR3 gives the full variable domain: GAGVSQSPRYKVAKRGQDVALRCDPISGHVSLFWYQQALGQGPEFLTYFQNEAQLDKSGLPSDRFFAERPEGSVSTLKIQRTQQEDSAVYLCASSLARIGGEQYFGPGTRLTVT.

V gene TRBV7-3 combines with J gene TRBJ2-1; D may be TRBD2 (6 bases). Trimming stripped 2 bases from V and 6 bases from J, with 8 bases between. Germline V gives CDR1 SGHTA, CDR2 FQGTGA. CDR3 size: 13 residues. CDR3 in amino acids: CASSLGGLNEQFF. Written as DNA, the CDR3 is TGTGCCAGCAGCTTAGGAGGGCTCAATGAGCAGTTCTTC.

This clone was seen once. This chain connects TRBV9 to TRBJ2-3; 8 nucleotides match TRBD1. The CDR3 is made up of 14 amino acids. Trimming cost V 3 bases and J 3 bases; bases outside gene matches: 3. Per germline, CDR1 SGDLS and CDR2 YYNGEE. The CDR3 nucleotides are TGTGCCAGCAGCGGAGGACAGGGAACAGATACGCAGTATTTT. Amino acids: CASSGGQGTDTQYF.

J is TRBJ1-2 and V is TRBV5-4, with TRBD1 matching over 7 bases. J lost 14 bases, V lost 2 bases, and 18 bases had no gene match. The CDR3 is made up of 15 amino acids. Per the germline V gene, CDR1 is SGHNT and CDR2 is YYREEE (reference sequence). The CDR3 sequence is CASSFLSALTRGRTF. The CDR3 coding sequence is TGTGCCAGCAGCTTTTTGTCCGCCCTGACCAGGGGGAGAACCTTC.